This T cell receptor (beta chain) was documented in a study of shared clonotypes between healthy human individuals. About the study: The study drew on a couple of women and a few men aged 18 to 49 as donors.

This CDR3 region has 15 residues. Germline assignment: CDR1 MDHEN and CDR2 SYDVKM. With V trimmed by 5 bases and J by 2 bases, 7 bases remained unmatched. Profiling relied on immunoSEQ multiplex PCR, and the TCRdb table lists in-frame clones only, not all of them. The data show hundreds of thousands of clones, approximately 96% seen once. CD45RO-negative cells were positively selected for CCR7, leaving out terminally differentiated effector memory CD45RA+ cells. Concerning this clone itself: Its antigen remains unknown.

General study points: The expectation was that sequencing depth would affect clonotype sharing among donors.

What was sequenced was naive CD8+ T cells sorted from blood. This chain links TRBV28 with TRBJ2-7; 9 positions match TRBD2. The receptor was derived from a woman aged 30 to 39 in good health. CDR3 amino acids: CASSPSGASTYEQYF. The CDR3 nucleotides read TGTGCCAGCAGTCCTAGCGGGGCTTCAACCTACGAGCAGTACTTC.